This entry features one TCR beta chain sequence. The source of the sample is a study of T cell changes during pregnancy in multiple sclerosis. Germline V gene lookup returns CDR1 MNHEY and CDR2 SMNVEV (reference sequence). V trimming: 6 bases; J trimming: 5 bases; junction bases outside the gene matches: 6. This CDR3 is 14 amino acids long. TCRdb keeps only in-frame clones here, not all; method: immunoSEQ multiplex PCR. The repertoire consists of tens of thousands of clones, with 91% occurring once and the leading ten covering 0.95% to 1.5%. V is TRBV27 and J is TRBJ1-4, with 7 bases fitting TRBD1. The specimen comprised peripheral blood, sampled after pregnancy. The receptor was derived from a female donor in good health, enrolled as a control in a pregnancy study. CDR3 amino acids: CASRTDRTNEKLFF. The CDR3 coding sequence is TGTGCCAGCAGGACGGACAGGACGAATGAAAAACTGTTTTTT.